These 17 T cell receptor beta chains share one sample of origin, sequenced in a study of tissue T cells after allogeneic stem cell transplantation. Sequenced by immunoSEQ multiplex PCR; TCRdb stores in-frame clones only, minus some. Among more than 40,000 clones, 65% to 85% were seen once, and the ten largest hold around 0.52%. Source material: sorted cells pooled from one or two spleens. The receptor source for this set is a pool of C57BL/6 mice in good health.

A remark on this clone: Mouse germline and gene names are used. The read is 1 residue too short to cover the CDR3 end, so that end is filled in from the germline J gene. This chain joins TRBV12-2 and TRBJ2-4; weak D call: TRBD1 (5 bases). The CDR3 totals 14 residues. Germline V lookup: CDR1 SGHLS, CDR2 HYDKME. With 1 base removed from V and 0 bases from J, the gap between germline ends came to 7 bases. This CDR3 reads CASSLRGSQNTLYF. Partial CDR3 DNA: TGTGCCAGCTCTCTAAGGGGTAGTCAAAACACCTTGTAC.

Notes on this clone: The listed genes are named as in mouse. The read halts 1 residue ahead of the CDR3 end, with the missing end drawn from the germline J gene. The genes are TRBV13-2 and TRBJ1-5; D ambiguous. V was trimmed by 0 bases and J by 6 bases, leaving 7 bases between them. The CDR3 is 13 amino acids. Per the germline V gene, CDR1 is NNHNN and CDR2 is SYGAGS (reference sequence). The CDR3 reads CASGDADTQAPLF. CDR3 bases read: TGTGCCAGCGGTGATGCTGACACCCAGGCTCCGCTT.

Regarding this clone: Gene names and germline refer to mouse. The CDR3 end lies 1 residue beyond the end of the read and is filled in from the germline J gene. The sample holds other DNA sequences that translate to the same CDR3. The chain carries TRBV3 and TRBJ2-4, with D possibly being TRBD2 (7 bases). V lost 1 base and J lost 3, with 8 bases in between. CDR3 size: 14 residues. Germline CDR1 reads SNHLY; CDR2 reads FYNGKV (reference sequence). CDR3 bases read: TGTGCCAGCAGCTTAGAGGGGGGCCAAAACACCTTGTAC. Translating gives CASSLEGGQNTLY. In full, the CDR3 is CASSLEGGQNTLYF.

Of note for this clone: Mouse germline and gene names are used. The CDR3 end lies 1 residue beyond the end of the read and is filled in from the germline J gene. This chain connects TRBV13-2 to TRBJ1-5, with 8 bases that match TRBD1. Per the germline V gene, CDR1 is NNHNN and CDR2 is SYGAGS (reference sequence). Trimming took 1 base from V and 7 from J; bases not matched to a gene: 1. CDR3 length: 13 residues. The sequenced part of the CDR3 DNA is TGTGCCAGCGGTGATAACAGGGGGCAGGCTCCGCTT. Protein: CASGDNRGQAPL. The CDR3 in its entirety is CASGDNRGQAPLF.

As concerns this clone: Gene names are mouse gene names. The read ends 1 residue shy of where the CDR3 ends; the end is completed using the germline J gene. The chain is built from TRBV3 and TRBJ2-1; TRBD1 agrees at 8 bases. The germline gives CDR1 SNHLY, CDR2 FYNGKV (reference sequence). Trimming cost V 1 base and J 7 bases; bases outside gene matches: 0. This CDR3 comprises 13 residues. The part of the CDR3 DNA that was read is TGTGCCAGCAGCTTAGGACAGGGGGCTGAGCAGTTC. Protein: CASSLGQGAEQF. The CDR3 in its entirety is CASSLGQGAEQFF.

As regards this clone: The genes are named according to mouse. Sequencing ends 1 residue short of the CDR3 end; the germline J gene provides the rest. The same CDR3 also results from other DNA sequences found in this sample. The rearrangement links TRBV3 to TRBJ1-3, with TRBD1 as a possible D gene (5 bases). Between the trimmed V and J ends, which lost 2 bases and 0 bases, there was a span of 5 bases. CDR1 SNHLY and CDR2 FYNGKV come from the germline V gene (reference sequence). This CDR3 contains 14 residues. The CDR3 loop reads CASSLQGSGNTLYF. Partial CDR3 DNA: TGTGCCAGCAGCTTACAGGGTTCTGGAAATACGCTCTAT.

Of note for this clone: Mouse names are used for the genes. With the read ending 1 residue before the CDR3 end, the germline J gene is used to fill in that end. The chain joins TRBV13-1 to TRBJ1-4; D gene uncertain. The germline V gene encodes CDR1 NSHNY and CDR2 SYGAGN. This CDR3 contains 15 residues. Trimming cost V 0 bases and J 5 bases, with 11 bases left between them. CDR3 loop: CASSDAGGRNERLFF. The CDR3 bases that were read are TGTGCCAGCAGTGATGCAGGAGGGAGAAACGAAAGATTATTT.

As regards this clone: Gene names and germline refer to mouse. Read coverage stops 1 residue before the CDR3 terminus; the germline J gene supplies the remainder. J is TRBJ2-5 and V is TRBV13-2; 11 positions match TRBD2. The CDR3 has 15 amino acids. Trimming removed 3 bases from V and 5 bases from J; junction bases left unmatched: 5. Germline assignment: CDR1 NNHNN and CDR2 SYGAGS (reference sequence). This chain's CDR3 is CASGAELGGPDTQYF. The sequenced CDR3 bases are TGTGCCAGCGGTGCCGAACTGGGGGGGCCAGACACCCAGTAC.

About this clone itself: The gene names given are mouse names. The read finishes 1 residue shy of the CDR3 end, and the germline J gene is used to complete it. The chain recombines TRBV31 with TRBJ2-2; D gene uncertain. V was trimmed by 0 bases and J by 0 bases, leaving 8 bases between them. Germline loops: CDR1 GKSSPN, CDR2 SITVG. This CDR3 has 15 amino acids. CDR3 amino acids: CAWSLPATNTGQLYF. The sequenced CDR3 bases are TGTGCCTGGAGTCTACCGGCCACAAACACCGGGCAGCTCTAC.

This clone was seen once. Gene names are the mouse ones. CDR3 DNA, as far as it was read: TGTGCTAGCAGTAGAGGACTGGGGGGGCAAGACACCCAGTAC. Protein: CASSRGLGGQDTQY. The whole CDR3 is CASSRGLGGQDTQYF. The chain uses TRBV17 and TRBJ2-5; TRBD2 agrees at 11 bases. The read falls 1 residue short of the CDR3 end, and the missing part is taken from the germline J gene. V gave up 1 base and J gave up 3 bases; unmatched junction bases: 0. The CDR3 runs to 15 residues. Germline values: CDR1 MNHDT, CDR2 YYDKIL.

Worth noting for this clone: Any gene name here is a mouse gene name. The read ends 1 residue shy of where the CDR3 ends; the end is completed using the germline J gene. The V gene is TRBV13-1, the J gene TRBJ2-2, with D perhaps TRBD2 (6 bases). V dropped 2 bases and J dropped 0 bases, with 8 bases sitting between them. Per the germline V gene, CDR1 is NSHNY and CDR2 is SYGAGN. The CDR3 runs to 15 residues. The CDR3 sequence is CASSEWGSNTGQLYF. The sequenced CDR3 bases are TGTGCCAGCAGTGAATGGGGGTCAAACACCGGGCAGCTCTAC.

This clone was detected only a few times. The gene symbols are mouse symbols. The read gets to within 1 residue of the CDR3 end, and the germline J gene fills in the rest. This chain joins TRBV16 and TRBJ1-4; a possible D gene is TRBD1 (6 bases). The germline V and J ends were trimmed by 0 bases and 3 bases, with 14 bases remaining between them. Germline V lookup: CDR1 SGHSA, CDR2 FRNQAP. CDR3 length equals 17 residues. The part of the CDR3 DNA that was read is TGTGCAAGCAGCTTAGATGGGGGCAGGGTGACCAACGAAAGATTATTT. Residues: CASSLDGGRVTNERLF. The complete CDR3 reads CASSLDGGRVTNERLFF.

Of note for this clone: The listed genes are named as in mouse. The read ends 1 residue shy of where the CDR3 ends; the end is completed using the germline J gene. This sequence joins TRBV13-1 and TRBJ2-1; 12 bases align to TRBD1. Losses at the gene ends were 1 base for V and 6 bases for J; bases not matched to a gene: 2. The germline V gene encodes CDR1 NSHNY and CDR2 SYGAGN. CDR3 length equals 15 residues. This CDR3 is CASSDWDRGLAEQFF. The sequenced part of the CDR3 DNA is TGTGCCAGCAGTGATTGGGACAGGGGGCTTGCTGAGCAGTTC.

This clone came up a few times. Gene names and germline match the mouse. With the read ending 1 residue before the CDR3 end, the germline J gene is used to fill in that end. The identical CDR3 is also encoded by other nucleotide sequences in the sample. The gene calls are TRBV2 and TRBJ2-7; TRBD2 matches at 12 bases. With V trimmed by 5 bases and J by 4 bases, 3 bases remained unmatched. The CDR3 is made up of 14 amino acids. Germline V lookup: CDR1 LGHNA, CDR2 YSYQKL. CDR3 amino acids: CASSSGTGGYEQYF. The sequenced CDR3 bases are TGTGCCAGCAGCTCCGGGACTGGGGGGTATGAACAGTAC.

As to this clone: Mouse names are used for the genes. The read ends 1 residue shy of where the CDR3 ends; the end is completed using the germline J gene. The chain couples TRBV13-3 to TRBJ2-1; 11 bases fit TRBD2. Germline V gene data show CDR1 as NNHDY and CDR2 as SYVADS. The CDR3 runs 16 residues. The trim removed 0 bases at V and 5 bases at J, leaving 4 bases unmatched. CDR3 sequence: CASSDGTGGMDAEQFF. The sequenced CDR3 bases are TGTGCCAGCAGTGATGGGACTGGGGGGATGGATGCTGAGCAGTTC.

As concerns this clone: The gene symbols are mouse symbols. The observed sequence ends 1 residue before the CDR3 terminus, with the missing tail filled in from the germline J gene. This chain links TRBV20 with TRBJ1-2; D ambiguous. Trimming took 3 bases from V and 2 from J, leaving 7 bases between them. Germline CDR1 and CDR2: GFQATS and STVNSAI. The CDR3 length is 12 residues. The CDR3 region is CGASYGNSDYTF. The covered CDR3 bases are TGTGGTGCTAGTTATGGGAACTCCGACTACACC.

This clone was counted once. The genes and germline here are from mouse. CDR3 residues: CASSDRGGEVFF. The CDR3 DNA, read in part, is TGTGCCAGCAGTGATCGGGGAGGGGAAGTCTTC. V and J are TRBV13-3 and TRBJ1-1; D is undetermined. The read stops 1 residue short of the end of the CDR3; the missing end is completed from the germline J gene. The CDR3 runs 12 residues. CDR1 and CDR2 from the germline V gene are NNHDY and SYVADS. V was cut by 1 base and J by 8 bases, with 9 bases left in between.